The 14 T cell receptor beta chains in this list originate from one sample, sequenced in a study of cytomegalovirus exposure and HLA in healthy donors. PCR was performed using 60 Vbeta and 13 Jbeta primers. Sequenced by immunoSEQ multiplex PCR; TCRdb stores in-frame clones only, minus some. The sample holds fewer than 150,000 clones; about four fifths are singletons and the top ten take 2% to 2.5%. Sequencing was performed on PBMCs. The receptor set was obtained from a man aged 25-40 years in good health and CMV-seronegative.

This clone was seen only a few times. This chain links TRBV6-4 with TRBJ2-2; 11 positions match TRBD2. There are 15 residues in the CDR3. Germline lookup yields CDR1 MRHNA and CDR2 SNTAGT. V gave up 3 bases and J gave up 3 bases; unmatched junction bases: 0. For the CDR3, the DNA is TGTGCCAGCAGTGAACTAGCGGGGGACACCGGGGAGCTGTTTTTT. The encoded protein is CASSELAGDTGELFF.

The rearrangement joins TRBV7-9 to TRBJ2-1; no definite D call. V was trimmed by 2 bases and J by 4 bases, leaving 12 bases between them. Germline CDR1 reads SEHNR; CDR2 reads FQNEAQ (reference sequence). The CDR3 is made up of 15 amino acids. The CDR3 sequence is CASSLSWHGYNEQFF. The DNA of the CDR3 is TGTGCCAGCAGCTTAAGTTGGCACGGGTACAATGAGCAGTTCTTC.

CDR3 nucleotides: TGTGCCAGCAGCAGACAGGTCCTCCTGAACACTGAAGCTTTCTTT. It encodes CASSRQVLLNTEAFF. The chain uses TRBV7-2 and TRBJ1-1; D might be TRBD1 (6 bases). The V end was cut by 5 bases, the J end by 0 bases, with 13 bases between. CDR1 SGHTA and CDR2 FQGNSA come from the germline V gene. The CDR3 is 15 amino acids.

The count of this clone is one. The chain has TRBV18 and TRBJ1-2; D is possibly TRBD1 (5 bases). Germline V gene sequence: CDR1 KGHSH, CDR2 LQKENI. V lost 5 bases and J lost 8, with 18 bases in between. The CDR3 consists of 14 residues. CDR3 nucleotide sequence: TGTGCCAGCTCAACCAATTCCAGGGCGGAAGGCTACACCTTC. Protein: CASSTNSRAEGYTF.

This clone appeared once. The CDR3 loop is CASSAGGGRFSSPLHF. CDR3 nucleotide sequence: TGTGCCAGCAGTGCCGGGGGGGGTCGATTCTCTTCACCCCTCCACTTT. The rearrangement uses TRBV2 and TRBJ1-6; tentative D call: TRBD1 (5 bases). Trimming took off 4 bases at V and 9 bases at J, with 19 bases between the two ends. The CDR3 length is 16 residues. Germline CDR1 and CDR2: SNHLY and FYNNEI.

The chain uses TRBV27 and TRBJ2-7; D not resolved. Germline values: CDR1 MNHEY, CDR2 SMNVEV (reference sequence). The CDR3 runs to 13 residues. V lost 6 bases to trimming and J lost 1 base, with 10 bases between them. CDR3 in DNA: TGTGCCAGCAGACTTACAGAGTCCTACGAGCAGTACTTC. Translated, it gives CASRLTESYEQYF.

The rearrangement joins TRBV7-6 to TRBJ1-1, with 10 bases aligning to TRBD1. V lost 5 bases, J lost 6 bases, and 15 bases stayed unmatched. Germline values: CDR1 SGHVS, CDR2 FNYEAQ. This CDR3 spans 17 amino acids. CDR3 coding DNA: TGTGCCAGCAGCAAGACAGGGGGCGCGATTCTCGATGCTGAAGCTTTCTTT. Its translation: CASSKTGGAILDAEAFF.

This chain connects TRBV4-1 to TRBJ2-5; 10 bases line up with TRBD2. Germline CDR1 and CDR2: MGHRA and YSYEKL. This CDR3 is built from 17 residues. V shed 0 bases, J shed 4 bases, and the junction held 8 bases outside the gene matches. The CDR3 loop is CASSQDSGGALRETQYF. The CDR3 DNA is TGCGCCAGCAGCCAAGACAGCGGGGGGGCCTTGCGAGAGACCCAGTACTTC.

This clone was seen a few times. The chain combines TRBV5-1 with TRBJ1-2; 10 nucleotides agree with TRBD1. There are 15 residues in the CDR3. The J segment lost 6 bases and the V segment lost 4 bases, leaving 9 bases of the junction unmatched. Germline values: CDR1 SGHRS, CDR2 YFSETQ. CDR3 sequence: CASSSSGQGMDGYTF. The DNA of the CDR3 is TGCGCCAGCAGCAGTTCGGGACAGGGGATGGATGGCTACACCTTC. Full variable domain (outside the CDR3, taken from reference TRBV5-1 and TRBJ1-2): KAGVTQTPRYLIKTRGQQVTLSCSPISGHRSVSWYQQTPGQGLQFLFEYFSETQRNKGNFPGRFSGRQFSNSRSEMNVSTLELGDSALYLCASSSSGQGMDGYTFGSGTRLTVV.

This chain uses TRBV5-1 with TRBJ2-3; 7 bases align to TRBD2. Germline V CDR1 and CDR2: SGHRS, YFSETQ. Unmatched junction bases numbered 10, after V lost 9 bases and J lost 3 bases. CDR3 length equals 14 residues. The CDR3 is CATGEREETDTQYF. The CDR3 coding sequence is TGCGCCACCGGCGAGCGGGAAGAGACAGATACGCAGTATTTT.

This chain joins TRBV6-6 and TRBJ1-5, with D tentatively TRBD1 (5 bases). The V gene lost 2 bases and the J gene lost 9 bases, with 14 bases spanning the gap. The CDR3 consists of 14 residues. Germline-derived CDR1 and CDR2 are MNHNY and SVGAGI (reference sequence). The CDR3 region has the DNA TGTGCCAGCAGTTACCAGGGAGGAGGTCGGCCCCAGCATTTT. This sequence encodes CASSYQGGGRPQHF.

The chain carries TRBV15 and TRBJ1-4, with D possibly being TRBD1 (5 bases). This CDR3 has 13 amino acids. Trimming cost V 1 base and J 10 bases, with 10 bases left between them. CDR1 and CDR2 from the germline V gene are LNHNV and YYDKDF (reference sequence). CDR3 nucleotides: TGTGCCACCAGCAGAGGGGGAGGGGCAAAACTGTTTTTT. Amino acid sequence: CATSRGGGAKLFF.

CDR3 region: CANRRGGAPSEQFF. The CDR3 DNA reads TGTGCCAACCGCCGTGGGGGGGCCCCTAGTGAGCAGTTCTTC. This chain connects TRBV2 to TRBJ2-1, with D possibly TRBD2 on 7 matching bases. Per germline, CDR1 SNHLY and CDR2 FYNNEI. Between the trimmed V and J ends, which lost 10 bases and 9 bases, there was a span of 22 bases. CDR3 size: 14 residues.

As regards this clone: The junction differs from germline at one of its ends, possibly a read error. This chain links TRBV28 with TRBJ1-3; D is undetermined. Germline loops: CDR1 MDHEN, CDR2 SYDVKM. The CDR3 runs 13 residues. The CDR3 spells CVSTPSSGNTIYF. The DNA for the CDR3 is TGTGTCAGCACACCTAGCTCTGGAAACACCATATATTTT.